Presented here are 17 T cell receptor beta chains from one specimen sequenced in a study of identical twins. TCRdb ran MiXCR on the 5' RACE reads and lists one entry per CDR3 protein. The sample lists approximately 600,000 distinct CDR3 sequences, more than 9% occurring once. These data are also associated with another study on yellow fever vaccine responses in identical twins.

Sample: PBMCs. These receptors were collected from a young woman in good health.

This clonotype was counted between two and nine times. The chain joins TRBV2 to TRBJ1-6; TRBD1 might be the D (5 bases). Trimming took off 3 bases at V and 6 bases at J, with 12 bases between the two ends. CDR1 and CDR2 from the germline V gene are SNHLY and FYNNEI. The length of the CDR3 is 15 residues. The CDR3: CASSDRSGSNSPLHF. CDR3 in DNA: TGTGCCAGCAGTGACAGGTCAGGGAGTAATTCACCCCTCCACTTT.

This clonotype was detected a few times. This sequence joins TRBV14 and TRBJ2-1; D is perhaps TRBD2 (6 bases). CDR1 is SGHDN, CDR2 FVKESK, per germline. The CDR3 runs 16 residues. Trimming left V 1 base short and J 1 base short, with 11 bases between. The CDR3 nucleotides are TGTGCCAGCAGCCAAGGGAGCGGGCGTTCCTACAATGAGCAGTTCTTC. Translating gives CASSQGSGRSYNEQFF.

V usage is TRBV4-3 and J usage is TRBJ2-7; 9 nucleotides agree with TRBD1. Losses at the gene ends were 0 bases for V and 4 bases for J; bases not matched to a gene: 7. Germline V gene sequence: CDR1 LGHNA, CDR2 YSLEER. The CDR3 contains 16 residues. CDR3 sequence (DNA): TGCGCCAGCAGCCAAGACGGAGGGACAGGGTTATACGAGCAGTACTTC. This gives the protein CASSQDGGTGLYEQYF.

This clonotype showed up just a few times. This chain connects TRBV7-2 to TRBJ2-1; 10 nucleotides agree with TRBD2. Trimming at V came to 0 bases and at J to 7 bases, leaving 12 bases not matched to a gene. Germline CDR1 and CDR2: SGHTA and FQGNSA. The length of the CDR3 is 18 residues. In DNA, the CDR3 is TGTGCCAGCAGCTTAGCCCCTCAACTAGCGGGGTCAGGGAATGAGCAGTTCTTC. The encoded protein is CASSLAPQLAGSGNEQFF.

In its sample, this clonotype was seen a few times. The chain carries TRBV4-3 and TRBJ2-2, with 9 bases that match TRBD1. The CDR3 is made up of 17 amino acids. V dropped 2 bases and J dropped 1; count of bases not matched to a gene: 5. Germline V gene data show CDR1 as LGHNA and CDR2 as YSLEER. The CDR3: CASSQQQGAGNTGELFF. Written as DNA, the CDR3 is TGCGCCAGCAGCCAACAACAGGGGGCGGGGAACACCGGGGAGCTGTTTTTT.

This clonotype has a count of ten or more. The gene calls are TRBV7-2 and TRBJ2-5; 7 bases are a match to TRBD1. V trimming: 5 bases; J trimming: 3 bases; junction bases outside the gene matches: 6. Germline loops: CDR1 SGHTA, CDR2 FQGNSA. This CDR3 region has 14 residues. The chain's CDR3 is CASSPDRVEETQYF. The CDR3, as DNA: TGTGCCAGCAGCCCAGACAGGGTAGAAGAGACCCAGTACTTC.

In this sample, this clonotype turned up many times. Here the CDR3 DNA reads TGTGCCAGCAGTGACGGACTAGCGGGGGCGAATGAGCAGTTCTTC. Residues: CASSDGLAGANEQFF. J is TRBJ2-1 and V is TRBV6-4; TRBD2 agrees at 13 bases. The J segment lost 7 bases and the V segment lost 2 bases, leaving 2 bases of the junction unmatched. The CDR3 covers 15 residues. Germline V CDR1 and CDR2: MRHNA, SNTAGT.

This clonotype occurred many times. The rearrangement links TRBV4-3 to TRBJ1-4; D remains unclear. The V gene's germline CDR1 is LGHNA and CDR2 YSLEER. Trimming shortened V by 2 bases and J by 11 bases, and 15 bases separated the two germline ends. The CDR3 extends over 14 amino acids. The CDR3 loop reads CASSQYTAGPKLFF. CDR3 in DNA: TGCGCCAGCAGCCAATATACGGCAGGCCCGAAACTGTTTTTT.

The table lists this clonotype with a few counts. This chain links TRBV5-1 with TRBJ2-1; D may be TRBD2 (5 bases). Germline V gene lookup returns CDR1 SGHRS and CDR2 YFSETQ. The V gene lost 4 bases and the J gene lost 8 bases, with 13 bases spanning the gap. This CDR3 contains 13 residues. CDR3 region: CASSPRPGDEQFF. The CDR3 nucleotides read TGCGCCAGCAGCCCGAGACCCGGGGATGAGCAGTTCTTC. Supplemented by reference TRBV5-1 and TRBJ2-1, the full variable domain reads KAGVTQTPRYLIKTRGQQVTLSCSPISGHRSVSWYQQTPGQGLQFLFEYFSETQRNKGNFPGRFSGRQFSNSRSEMNVSTLELGDSALYLCASSPRPGDEQFFGPGTRLTVL.

The chain has TRBV9 and TRBJ1-2; 9 nucleotides agree with TRBD1. Germline CDR1 is SGDLS and CDR2 is YYNGEE. The CDR3 loop spans 13 amino acids. With V trimmed by 2 bases and J by 7 bases, 3 bases remained unmatched. CDR3 in amino acids: CASSVEDRGGYTF. In nucleotides, the CDR3 is TGTGCCAGCAGCGTGGAGGACAGGGGTGGCTACACCTTC.

This clonotype has only a few counts. This rearrangement joins TRBV10-3 to TRBJ2-7, with unresolved D. Trimming took 1 base from V and 3 from J, leaving 4 bases between them. The CDR3 spans 12 residues. Germline assignment: CDR1 ENHRY and CDR2 SYGVKD. The DNA for the CDR3 is TGTGCCATCAGTGAGTACAGCTACGAGCAGTACTTC. The encoded protein is CAISEYSYEQYF.

This clonotype was counted a few times. V is TRBV7-2 and J is TRBJ2-7; TRBD1 might be the D (6 bases). The germline V and J ends were trimmed by 1 base and 4 bases, with 11 bases remaining between them. Germline CDR1 and CDR2: SGHTA and FQGNSA. This CDR3 is built from 14 residues. DNA of the CDR3: TGTGCCAGCAGCTTAGGGCAGGGGTGGTACGAGCAGTACTTC. It encodes CASSLGQGWYEQYF.

This clonotype was found many times. The V call is TRBV29-1, the J call TRBJ2-3; D not resolved. In germline, CDR1 is SQVTM, CDR2 ANQGSEA. V lost 3 bases and J lost 5, with 15 bases in between. The CDR3 contains 14 residues. The CDR3 protein is CSVDSRATGDTQYF. DNA for the CDR3: TGCAGCGTTGACTCGCGAGCGACGGGAGATACGCAGTATTTT.

The chain couples TRBV7-2 to TRBJ2-3, with 9 bases matching TRBD2. V dropped 5 bases and J dropped 7; count of bases not matched to a gene: 4. Germline V gene data show CDR1 as SGHTA and CDR2 as FQGNSA. The CDR3 is 13 amino acids. CDR3 coding DNA: TGTGCCAGCAGCCAAAGCGGGGGGAATACGCAGTATTTT. Protein sequence: CASSQSGGNTQYF. Based on the CDR3 plus reference TRBV7-2 and TRBJ2-3, the full variable domain is GAGVSQSPSNKVTEKGKDVELRCDPISGHTALYWYRQSLGQGLEFLIYFQGNSAPDKSGLPSDRFSAERTGGSVSTLTIQRTQQEDSAVYLCASSQSGGNTQYFGPGTRLTVL.

This clonotype showed up just a few times. The rearrangement links TRBV30 to TRBJ2-7; 11 positions agree with TRBD2. V was clipped by 0 bases and J by 2 bases; unmatched bases: 12. CDR1 and CDR2 (germline): GTSNPN, SVGIG (reference sequence). The CDR3 is made up of 18 amino acids. The CDR3 loop is CAWSVLPPSSGRPYEQYF. CDR3 DNA sequence: TGTGCCTGGAGTGTACTTCCCCCTTCTAGCGGGAGGCCCTACGAGCAGTACTTC.

This clonotype has only one observation. V usage is TRBV20-1 and J usage is TRBJ2-5; D may be TRBD2 (6 bases). Germline V gene sequence: CDR1 DFQATT, CDR2 SNEGSKA (reference sequence). V was cut by 5 bases and J by 5 bases, with 12 bases left in between. The CDR3 runs to 12 residues. The CDR3: CSAPPAGETQYF. Written as DNA, the CDR3 is TGCAGTGCTCCCCCCGCGGGGGAGACCCAGTACTTC.

This rearrangement joins TRBV7-8 to TRBJ2-3, with 7 bases identical to TRBD2. Germline trimming cut 5 bases from V and 8 bases from J; bases unmatched to any gene: 10. The CDR3 extends over 14 amino acids. CDR1 is SGHVS, CDR2 FQNEAQ, per germline. CDR3 DNA sequence: TGTGCCAGCAGCCCTCGGGGGAGGGAGGGTACGCAGTATTTT. Translating it yields CASSPRGREGTQYF.